This T cell receptor (beta chain) was recovered during a study of blood T cells in healthy people across ages. Sample-barcoded 5' priming and a J-beta primer mix drove a second PCR of 7 to 11 cycles. In TCRdb, the 5' RACE reads were re-called with MiXCR into one record per CDR3 protein. The top ten clones hold more than 6% of a sample with 1.5 million to 2 million distinct CDR3 sequences, about 30% of them seen once. The sequencing input was blood. The TCR originated in a woman aged 25 to 45 in good health.

CDR3 coding DNA: TGCGCCAGCAGCCAAGATAATCTAGCGGGAGGTACAGATACGCAGTATTTT. It codes for CASSQDNLAGGTDTQYF. The J gene is TRBJ2-3, the V gene TRBV4-3; 11 bases are shared with TRBD2. V lost 0 bases and J lost 3; bases outside the gene matches: 5. Germline values: CDR1 LGHNA, CDR2 YSLEER. The CDR3 is 17 amino acids.